Listed below are T cell receptor beta chains from one sample, sequenced in a study of shared clonotypes between healthy human individuals. TCRdb keeps only in-frame clones here, not all; method: immunoSEQ multiplex PCR. This table holds approximately 2,000,000 clones, roughly 90% found once. Sequenced material: naive CD4+ T cells from PBMCs. These receptors all come from a man between 18 and 35 years old in good health. Some clones in this sample may be carry-over from other donors' samples. Both conserved end residues are part of each CDR3. Fields, in order: CDR3 protein, V gene, D gene. The D gene is left open where the match is weak.

cdr3_aa: CASSPIAGGSSSYNEQFF
v_call: TRBV18
d_call: TRBD2

cdr3_aa: CSGGITESSYEQYF
v_call: TRBV23-1
d_call: TRBD2

cdr3_aa: CASLGREGTDTQYF
v_call: TRBV28
d_call: TRBD2

cdr3_aa: CASSSAGTYNEQFF
v_call: TRBV7-2
d_call: .

cdr3_aa: CASSLTGSGLNTEAFF
v_call: TRBV28
d_call: TRBD1

cdr3_aa: CASSAGQGQYEQYF
v_call: TRBV2
d_call: .

cdr3_aa: CASSFRDSYEAFF
v_call: TRBV27
d_call: TRBD1

cdr3_aa: CASSLSQGRTEAFF
v_call: TRBV5-4
d_call: .

cdr3_aa: CASSRKRMWDSTGELFF
v_call: TRBV11-2
d_call: .

cdr3_aa: CASSLSSGMQAFF
v_call: TRBV27
d_call: .

cdr3_aa: CASSLFRAGGVTDTQYF
v_call: TRBV28
d_call: TRBD2

cdr3_aa: CASSPGRATFSSYNEQFF
v_call: TRBV5-1
d_call: TRBD2

cdr3_aa: CASSRRGQGYSDTQYF
v_call: TRBV18
d_call: TRBD1

cdr3_aa: CSVESTGGVKGYTF
v_call: TRBV29-1
d_call: TRBD1

cdr3_aa: CAISAAGGLGGTQYF
v_call: TRBV10-3
d_call: TRBD2

cdr3_aa: CASSFGTAREANVLTF
v_call: TRBV27
d_call: .

cdr3_aa: CASSLTGQPQHF
v_call: TRBV2
d_call: .

cdr3_aa: CASRVSANTEAFF
v_call: TRBV19
d_call: .

cdr3_aa: CASSEGGLPYQETQYF
v_call: TRBV25-1
d_call: .

cdr3_aa: CASSFPTSGETQYF
v_call: TRBV5-6
d_call: TRBD2

cdr3_aa: CASSFSPGGSYEQYF
v_call: TRBV27
d_call: .

cdr3_aa: CASTSPGTGGFGYTF
v_call: TRBV28
d_call: TRBD1

cdr3_aa: CASSLGGGYGYTF
v_call: TRBV7-2
d_call: .

cdr3_aa: CASSSPGSTTDTQYF
v_call: TRBV7-3
d_call: .

cdr3_aa: CASSRARGEKLFF
v_call: TRBV4-1
d_call: .